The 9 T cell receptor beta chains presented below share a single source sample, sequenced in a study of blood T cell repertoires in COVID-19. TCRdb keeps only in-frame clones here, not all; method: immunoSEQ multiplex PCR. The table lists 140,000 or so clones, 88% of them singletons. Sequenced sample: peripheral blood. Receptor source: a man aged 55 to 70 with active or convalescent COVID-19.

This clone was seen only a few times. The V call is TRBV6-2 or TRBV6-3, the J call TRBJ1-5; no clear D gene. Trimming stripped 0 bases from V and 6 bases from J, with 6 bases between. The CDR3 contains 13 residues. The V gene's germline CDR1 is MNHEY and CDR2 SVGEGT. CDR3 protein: CASSYSGFQPQHF. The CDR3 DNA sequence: TGTGCCAGCAGTTACTCCGGGTTTCAGCCCCAGCATTTT.

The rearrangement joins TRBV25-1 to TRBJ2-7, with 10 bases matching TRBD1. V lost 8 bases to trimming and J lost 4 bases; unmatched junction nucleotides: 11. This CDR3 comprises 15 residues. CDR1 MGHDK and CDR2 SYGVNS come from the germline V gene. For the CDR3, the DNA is TGTGCCAGCGGCGGTGGGGGACAGGGGTGGTACGAGCAGTACTTC. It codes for CASGGGGQGWYEQYF.

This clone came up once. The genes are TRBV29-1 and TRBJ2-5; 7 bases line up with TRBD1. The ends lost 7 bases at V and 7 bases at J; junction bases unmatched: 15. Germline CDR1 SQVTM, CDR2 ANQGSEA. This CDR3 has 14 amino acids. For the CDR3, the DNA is TGCAGCGCGAAAGGGACAGCCGGGAAAGGGACCCAGTACTTC. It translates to CSAKGTAGKGTQYF. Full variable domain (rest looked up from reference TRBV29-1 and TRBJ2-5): SAVISQKPSRDICQRGTSLTIQCQVDSQVTMMFWYRQQPGQSLTLIATANQGSEATYESGFVIDKFPISRPNLTFSTLTVSNMSPEDSSIYLCSAKGTAGKGTQYFGPGTRLLVL.

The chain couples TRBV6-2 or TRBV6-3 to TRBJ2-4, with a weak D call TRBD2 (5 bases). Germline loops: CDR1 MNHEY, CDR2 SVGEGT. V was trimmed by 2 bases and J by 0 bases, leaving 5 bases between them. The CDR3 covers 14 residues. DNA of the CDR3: TGTGCCAGCAGTTACGAGGGAGCCAAAAACATTCAGTACTTC. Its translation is CASSYEGAKNIQYF.

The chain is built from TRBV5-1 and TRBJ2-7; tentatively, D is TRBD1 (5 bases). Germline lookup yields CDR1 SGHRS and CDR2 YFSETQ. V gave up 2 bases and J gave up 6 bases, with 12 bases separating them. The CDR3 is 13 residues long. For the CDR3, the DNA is TGCGCCAGCAGCTTCAGAGACAGTCGCGAGCAGTACTTC. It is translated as CASSFRDSREQYF.

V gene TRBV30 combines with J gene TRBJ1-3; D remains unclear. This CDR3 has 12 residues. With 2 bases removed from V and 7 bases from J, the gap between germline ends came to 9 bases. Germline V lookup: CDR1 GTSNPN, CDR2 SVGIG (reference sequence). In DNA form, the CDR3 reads TGTGCCTGGAGTTCGACACGGAACACCATATATTTT. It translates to CAWSSTRNTIYF.

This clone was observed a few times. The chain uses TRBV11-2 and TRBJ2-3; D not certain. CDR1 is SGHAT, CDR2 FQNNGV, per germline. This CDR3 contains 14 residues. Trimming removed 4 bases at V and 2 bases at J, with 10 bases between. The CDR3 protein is CASSSQSVTDTQYF. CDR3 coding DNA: TGTGCCAGCAGCTCCCAATCAGTCACAGATACGCAGTATTTT.

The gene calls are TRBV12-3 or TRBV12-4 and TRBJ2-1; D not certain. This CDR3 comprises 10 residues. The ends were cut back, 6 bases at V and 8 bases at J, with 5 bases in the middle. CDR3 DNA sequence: TGTGCCAGCAGCCACTATGAGCAGTTCTTC. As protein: CASSHYEQFF.

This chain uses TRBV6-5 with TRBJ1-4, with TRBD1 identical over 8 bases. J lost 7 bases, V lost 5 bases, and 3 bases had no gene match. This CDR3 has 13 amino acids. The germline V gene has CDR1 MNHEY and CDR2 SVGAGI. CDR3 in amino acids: CASSKGQAEKLFF. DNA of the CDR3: TGTGCCAGCAGTAAGGGACAGGCTGAAAAACTGTTTTTT.